In this sample, the clone carrying this TCR beta chain turned up a few times. The target antigen is unknown. This entry is derived from a study of T cell responses to AZD1222 COVID-19 vaccine. Study results and limitations: The study reported that nearly half of spike-specific TCRs target unmutated variant regions.

CDR1 and CDR2 (germline): SGHDT, YYEEEE. The CDR3 is 15 residues long. V was trimmed by 7 bases and J by 7 bases, leaving 24 bases between them. Assay: immunoSEQ multiplex PCR; the TCRdb copy retains only in-frame clones and omits some. Here the sample spans over 65,000 clones, about nine tenths being singletons. The chain employs TRBV5-6 and TRBJ2-7, with a tentative D call TRBD2 (7 bases). The TCR was taken from an adult who received the AZD1222 COVID-19 vaccine. Sequencing was performed on peripheral blood, taken 28 days after the second AZD1222 dose. This CDR3 reads CASHLSGAAGAEQYF. The CDR3 DNA reads TGTGCCAGCCACTTGAGCGGGGCGGCGGGGGCTGAGCAGTACTTC.